Included here is one T cell receptor beta chain sequence, with context. Its specificity is not known. Libraries were prepared by immunoSEQ multiplex PCR; TCRdb keeps only in-frame clonotypes and omits some of them. The repertoire holds roughly 70,000 clones, with less than 90% as singletons. These data come from a study of T cell responses to AZD1222 COVID-19 vaccine. Study outcomes and limitations: Across the whole spike, CD4 TCRs peaked at regions 160-218 and 743-854.

The sequence was collected from an adult in good health. The source material was peripheral blood, sampled on day 0 of AZD1222 vaccination.

CDR3 in DNA: TGTGCCAGCAGCCACCCGCGGGGCTTACAGGAACTGCCGGGACTGGCTACCTACAATGAGCAGTTCTTC. It yields the protein CASSHPRGLQELPGLATYNEQFF. The rearrangement uses TRBV6-2 or TRBV6-3 and TRBJ2-1; the D gene is possibly TRBD2 (6 bases). The germline CDR1 and CDR2 sequences are MNHEY and SVGEGT. This CDR3 contains 23 residues. V lost 6 bases and J lost 2, with 38 bases in between.